This passage covers 11 T cell receptor beta chains from one sample sequenced in a study of blood T cells in healthy people across ages. A sample-barcoded 5' primer and a J-beta primer mix were used in a second PCR of about 7 to 12 cycles. A single record per CDR3 protein comes from TCRdb applying MiXCR to the 5' RACE reads. Of 600,000 to 1,000,000 distinct CDR3 sequences in the sample, 25% were seen once. Separately, the same data were catalogued under a study of T cells of mothers and their children.

Sequenced input: blood. Source of these receptors: a boy younger than 18 in good health.

V gene TRBV6-5 combines with J gene TRBJ2-7; D is perhaps TRBD2 (5 bases). The end of the DNA fits TRBJ2-5 better, so the J call may be wrong. This CDR3 contains 15 residues. Germline values: CDR1 MNHEY, CDR2 SVGAGI. The CDR3 DNA is TGTGCCAGCAGCCCCAACCGGGGTGGTCCGGAGACCCAGTACTTC. Protein sequence: CASSPNRGGPETQYF.

The genes are TRBV6-1 and TRBJ2-7; D is possibly TRBD1 (6 bases). The V end was cut by 4 bases, the J end by 4 bases, with 11 bases between. Germline V CDR1 and CDR2: MNHNS, SASEGT. This CDR3 has 13 residues. The CDR3 coding sequence is TGTGCCAGCAGTGCGGACAGTTTATACGAGCAGTACTTC. This gives the protein CASSADSLYEQYF.

This clonotype showed up just a few times. The V and J genes are TRBV28 and TRBJ2-7; 8 bases align to TRBD2. Germline V gene data show CDR1 as MDHEN and CDR2 as SYDVKM. The CDR3 consists of 15 residues. Trimming took 4 bases from V and 5 from J; bases not matched to a gene: 10. The DNA of the CDR3 is TGTGCCAGCAGTTCCCTCTGGGCGGGGGGCGACGAGCAGTACTTC. Residues: CASSSLWAGGDEQYF.

This clonotype was observed a few times. The chain combines TRBV29-1 with TRBJ2-5; 8 positions match TRBD2. The CDR3 is 14 amino acids. CDR1 is SQVTM and CDR2 is ANQGSEA in the germline V gene. After removal of 6 bases from V and 5 bases from J, the junction contained 11 bases not matched to a gene. The CDR3 reads CSVELREGGETQYF. DNA of the CDR3: TGCAGCGTCGAATTACGGGAGGGCGGGGAGACCCAGTACTTC.

The chain joins TRBV15 to TRBJ2-5; 7 bases match TRBD2. V was clipped by 0 bases and J by 4 bases; unmatched bases: 5. In germline, CDR1 is LNHNV, CDR2 YYDKDF (reference sequence). This CDR3 region has 15 residues. The DNA for the CDR3 is TGTGCCACCAGCAGAGACCCGGGGGAGGGAGAGACCCAGTACTTC. This gives the protein CATSRDPGEGETQYF.

This clonotype was observed a few times. The rearrangement uses TRBV7-9 and TRBJ1-2; D is possibly TRBD1 (6 bases). There are 14 residues in the CDR3. Germline V CDR1 and CDR2: SEHNR, FQNEAQ (reference sequence). Trimming pared 5 bases from V and 8 bases from J, leaving 18 bases between. This CDR3 reads CASSPGGGTRGYTF. CDR3 nucleotide sequence: TGTGCCAGCAGCCCGGGCGGGGGCACTCGAGGCTACACCTTC.

This clonotype was detected a few times. This chain links TRBV14 with TRBJ1-2; unclear D gene. V lost 0 bases to trimming and J lost 7 bases, with 24 bases between them. The V gene's germline CDR1 is SGHDN and CDR2 FVKESK. The CDR3 loop spans 18 amino acids. CDR3 in DNA: TGTGCCAGCAGCCAAGATCACCGCCTAGCAGGTGGAGGACGTGGCTACACCTTC. Translated: CASSQDHRLAGGGRGYTF.

This clonotype was counted a few times. The chain links TRBV12-3 or TRBV12-4 to TRBJ2-5; a weak D match, TRBD2 (5 bases). With 2 bases removed from V and 7 bases from J, the gap between germline ends came to 11 bases. The CDR3 has 13 amino acids. The DNA for the CDR3 is TGTGCCAGCAGTTTACCTGGACTGCCGACCCAGTACTTC. Protein product: CASSLPGLPTQYF.

This chain links TRBV30 with TRBJ1-4; 7 bases match TRBD1. Germline V CDR1 and CDR2: GTSNPN, SVGIG (reference sequence). J gave up 7 bases and V 0 bases, and 8 bases lay outside the gene matches. This CDR3 has 15 residues. CDR3 region: CAWSVLGQGVEKLFF. CDR3 in DNA: TGTGCCTGGAGTGTACTCGGGCAGGGGGTTGAAAAACTGTTTTTT.

The chain couples TRBV7-2 to TRBJ1-4; perhaps TRBD1 as D (6 bases). Trimming shortened V by 2 bases and J by 6 bases, and 13 bases separated the two germline ends. Germline lookup yields CDR1 SGHTA and CDR2 FQGNSA. The CDR3 extends over 15 amino acids. The CDR3 DNA sequence: TGTGCCAGCAGCTTAACAGGGCTACCCGATGAAAAACTGTTTTTT. It is translated as CASSLTGLPDEKLFF.

This chain uses TRBV2 with TRBJ2-4; D is ambiguous. CDR1 is SNHLY, CDR2 FYNNEI, per germline. The CDR3 length is 11 residues. The V and J ends lost 9 bases and 8 bases respectively, with 11 bases between them. The CDR3 here is CASGTIDIQYF. As DNA, the CDR3 is TGTGCCAGTGGCACAATTGACATTCAGTACTTC.